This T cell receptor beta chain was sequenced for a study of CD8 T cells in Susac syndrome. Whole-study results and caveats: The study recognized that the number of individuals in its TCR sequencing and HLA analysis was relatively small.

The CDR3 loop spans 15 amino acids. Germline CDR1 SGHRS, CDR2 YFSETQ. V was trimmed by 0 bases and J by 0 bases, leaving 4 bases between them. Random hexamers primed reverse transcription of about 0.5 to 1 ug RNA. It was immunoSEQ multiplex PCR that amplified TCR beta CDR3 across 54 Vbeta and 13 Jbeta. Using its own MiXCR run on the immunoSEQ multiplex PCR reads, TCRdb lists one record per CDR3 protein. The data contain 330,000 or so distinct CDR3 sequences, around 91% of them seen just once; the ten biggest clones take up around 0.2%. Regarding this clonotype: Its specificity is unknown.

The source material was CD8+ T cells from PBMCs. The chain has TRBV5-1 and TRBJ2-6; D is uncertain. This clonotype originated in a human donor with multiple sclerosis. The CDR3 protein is CASSLDSSGANVLTF. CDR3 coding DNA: TGCGCCAGCAGCTTGGACAGCTCTGGGGCCAACGTCCTGACTTTC.